This record concerns one T cell receptor (beta chain) sequence. The target of this receptor is not known. From each donor, a roughly 2.6 ml peripheral blood sample was collected into PAXgene tubes and stored at -80 degrees C. Without any T cell sorting, total RNA was extracted from whole blood using the PAXgene blood miRNA kit on an automated QIAcube. Peripheral blood from monozygotic twin pairs, either concordant or discordant for inflammatory bowel disease, underwent deep TCRalpha and TCRbeta repertoire profiling that used unique molecular barcoding. Smoking habits were recorded for all twin pairs, and each individual was classified as a current, former or never smoker. The sample comes from a study of monozygotic twins with inflammatory bowel disease (dated by TCRdb to about 2019). Concerning the study at large: The complete study included 28 monozygotic twin pairs: 19 IBD-discordant Danish pairs and nine German pairs, of which four were IBD-concordant and five were IBD-discordant. Within discordant pairs, disease-associated traits were sought mainly by comparing IBD patients with their genetically identical healthy co-twins. Each individual had, on average, about 151 000 unique TCRalpha sequences and 181 000 unique TCRbeta sequences available for analysis.

The library relied on 5' RACE. The input for every TCR library was approximately 3,500 ng of total RNA. For each sample, cDNA synthesis with SMARTScribe reverse transcriptase was split into eight separate reactions. During cDNA synthesis, unique molecular identifiers containing a 6-nucleotide sample barcode were introduced by template switching. TCRalpha and TCRbeta cDNA was amplified by two nested PCRs of 16 and 9 cycles, with bead purification after each PCR. Before amplification, cDNA was treated with uracil DNA-glycosylase and purified using the QIAquick PCR purification kit. The second PCR added Illumina TruSeq-compatible adapters along with sample-specific barcodes. Library quality and concentration were checked on TapeStation and Qubit, and libraries were pooled at around 4.9 ng each. The pooled libraries were sequenced with 2 x 100 bp reads and custom sequencing primers on an Illumina HiSeq2500 single-index Rapid Run. The paper's processing steps were these. MiGEC version 1.2.6 was used for UMI-based consensus assembly to correct PCR and sequencing errors. MiXCR version 2.1.1 was used for V(D)J alignment, clonotype assembly and CDR3 extraction. To normalise gene usage, clonotype sharing and MAIT/NKT TCR abundance, the analysis used the top 1000, 10 000 and 20 000 clonotypes per sample. After downsampling to 27 000 UMIs, diversity was calculated as the inverse Simpson index using the vegan R package. Paired Mann-Whitney U tests were applied to discordant twin pairs, with Benjamini-Hochberg correction for multiple testing. With the reads reprocessed by TCRdb, a single entry stands for each CDR3 protein sequence and no DNA is reported. TCRdb assigned the V and J calls; the authors' analysis was not used. The sample table holds about 210,000 distinct CDR3 sequences. Together, the top ten hold 1.5% to 2% of the sample.

The germline V gene provides CDR1 MGHRA and CDR2 YSYEKL. The CDR3 holds 13 amino acids from the cysteine to the phenylalanine. The entry carries no DNA sequence. Here is what the overall study found, with its caveats: No single strong signal or clonotype linked to IBD turned up in the results, so the idea that one exists was not supported. Fewer clonotypes were shared with other individuals by IBD patients than by healthy twins, most markedly in patients showing signs of disease activity. Distinction between different T cell subtypes could not be achieved in the analysis. Measured by the inverse Simpson index, TCRbeta repertoire diversity was lower in IBD patients than in their healthy co-twins. Concordant and discordant twins showed no difference in repertoire similarity, possibly because of limited statistical power. Because patients were on differing immunosuppressive treatments, the repertoires may have picked up extra background noise and inter-individual variability.

Input material: blood. The rearranged chain carries TRBV4-1 and TRBJ2-7; TCRdb picks TRBD1, but there is no DNA to check that call. This clonotype was obtained from a human donor with ulcerative colitis or Crohn's disease, or a healthy co-twin of an affected twin (not recorded which). The CDR3 sequence is CGSSPRTGDEQYF.